This T cell receptor beta chain stems from a study of T cells in women clearing cervical HPV infection. The data were produced by immunoSEQ multiplex PCR, yet TCRdb's version contains in-frame clones alone and is incomplete. The sample table sets out roughly 20,000 clones. Unmatched junction bases numbered 4, after V lost 5 bases and J lost 9 bases. The CDR3 length is 12 residues. Germline CDR1 SGHDT, CDR2 YYEEEE. Remarks on this clone: The CDR3 extends 3 residues past the end of the read, so its final part is completed from the germline J gene.

The specimen was blood buffy coat. This rearrangement joins TRBV5-6 to TRBJ2-1; 8 nucleotides align to TRBD1. This receptor was taken from a woman aged 18 to 75 with a cervical HPV16 infection that either progressed to CIN3+ or cleared (not recorded which). The part of the CDR3 DNA that was read is TGTGCCAGCAGTTTTACAGGGGGTGAG. Residues: CASSFTGGE. The entire CDR3 sequence reads CASSFTGGEQFF.